The TCR beta chain described here comes from a study of T cell responses to AZD1222 COVID-19 vaccine (dated by TCRdb to about 2021). In terms of the full investigation: TCR sequencing was performed for 233 trial participants, of whom about 200 were given two doses of AZD1222 and about 25 were given two doses of MenACWY control vaccine. Trial participants were enrolled by age into 18-55, 56-69 and 70-plus year subgroups, with approximately 150, 28 and 58 TCR-sequenced participants respectively. On the study overall, not on this receptor specifically: Most participants were white British and females outnumbered males, and the authors suggested that clonal diversity may have been underestimated. Vaccine-associated CD4 TCRs spanned the whole spike protein, with dominant responses in regions 160-218 and 743-854. After two AZD1222 doses, both the breadth and the depth of spike-specific TCRs were significantly higher than at day 0 and than in MenACWY recipients. Because no day 14 peak-response samples were available, the repertoires could be characterized only after the peak T cell response. Epitopes outside the regions mutated in the B.1.351 and B.1.1.7 variants were reportedly recognized by nearly half of the unique spike-specific TCRs. In the small 56-69-year group, the increase in depth fell short of significance, most likely because of low power. Conclusions about previously exposed vaccinees are limited because only six or seven AZD1222 recipients were SARS-CoV-2 seropositive at baseline.

What this sample's time point label stands for: about 28 days (+/-7) after the second vaccine dose. AZD1222 recipients whose second dose came at about 4 weeks and those whose second dose came at about 12 weeks were combined into one group, since spike-specific TCR depth and breadth did not differ between the two schedules. Samples from vaccinated people were obtained from the UK trials COV001 and COV002, which included a single-blind randomized controlled phase 2/3 trial of AZD1222 (ChAdOx1 nCoV-19) in healthy adults. Trial participant PBMC samples were collected at day 0 and day 28 after the second dose for TCRbeta chain sequencing. On this clone: Its cognate antigen has yet to be identified. No quality values exist for individual bases; no much larger clone is one base distant.

The CDR3 regions of human TCRbeta chains were analyzed by immunosequencing. The authors processed their data as follows. TCRs in the repertoires were matched against a reference library of SARS-CoV-2-specific TCRs that had been generated with the MIRA antigen-specificity platform. Breadth was defined as the fraction of unique TCRs that were SARS-CoV-2-associated. Depth was defined as the fraction of total T cells that were SARS-CoV-2-associated. Using the MIRA data, each spike-specific TCR was assigned both to the spike region to which the TCR was reactive and to a CD4 or CD8 class. Log10-transformed breadth and depth values were compared by one-way ANOVA with Sidak's multiple comparisons tests. Entries here come from immuneACCESS through TCRdb and include only in-frame sequences with V and J called. Some clones fail to appear in such tables; in the studies checked, an unresolved V gene covers under half of the shortfall, and the cause of the remainder is unknown. The V and J calls and clone size come from that table; D and trimming were worked out from the DNA. This sample is represented by about 150,000 clones; around 87% of them were singletons. Clones ranked in the top ten supply over 8% of the sample.

The CDR3, from cysteine to phenylalanine, totals 15 residues. The retained sequence is limited to the CDR3, 45 bases, with the frame set at the first base. Between the V and J ends, shortened by 1 base and 7 bases respectively, the junction contains 15 bases. CDR1 PRHDT and CDR2 FYEKMQ were looked up in the germline V gene (reference sequence). The sample in question was peripheral blood, obtained 28 days after the second AZD1222 dose. In this chain, TRBV13 is recombined with TRBJ2-3; confidence is insufficient to name the D gene. This clonotype was sampled from an adult who received the AZD1222 COVID-19 vaccine. The DNA sequence follows: TGTGCCAGCAGCTTAGCGGCTGGTACATCAAATACGCAGTATTTT. Translated, it gives CASSLAAGTSNTQYF. The CDR3 plus the reference TRBV13 and TRBJ2-3 genes for the other parts give the full variable domain: AAGVIQSPRHLIKEKRETATLKCYPIPRHDTVYWYQQGPGQDPQFLISFYEKMQSDKGSIPDRFSAQQFSDYHSELNMSSLELGDSALYFCASSLAAGTSNTQYFGPGTRLTVL.